This T cell receptor beta chain was found in a study of cytomegalovirus exposure and HLA in healthy donors. The donors comprised healthy bone marrow donors. Worth noting for this clone: What it binds is unknown.

Germline V lookup: CDR1 KGHSH, CDR2 LQKENI. Trimming left V 3 bases short and J 0 bases short, with 15 bases between. The CDR3 is 18 amino acids. Study-level points and caveats: Accurate prediction of HLA-A and HLA-B alleles (for most subjects) was reportedly achieved from TCR beta sequences. The study designated fewer than 200 TCR beta chains cytomegalovirus-associated. The study dropped some indistinguishable V segments, TRBV6-2 and TRBV6-3 among them.

PCR involved 60 Vbeta and 13 Jbeta primers. Using immunoSEQ multiplex PCR, the repertoire was profiled, and TCRdb retains in-frame clones only, with some absent. The sample lists about 84,000 clones, less than 80% seen once, with around 16% in the top ten. The sequenced material came from PBMCs. The gene calls are TRBV18 and TRBJ2-6; the D gene is possibly TRBD1 (5 bases). The clonotype was recovered from a woman aged 40 to 50 in good health and CMV-seropositive. The CDR3 DNA reads as TGTGCCAGCTCACCGGGCAGGGTCAAATACTCTGGGGCCAACGTCCTGACTTTC. The encoded protein is CASSPGRVKYSGANVLTF.